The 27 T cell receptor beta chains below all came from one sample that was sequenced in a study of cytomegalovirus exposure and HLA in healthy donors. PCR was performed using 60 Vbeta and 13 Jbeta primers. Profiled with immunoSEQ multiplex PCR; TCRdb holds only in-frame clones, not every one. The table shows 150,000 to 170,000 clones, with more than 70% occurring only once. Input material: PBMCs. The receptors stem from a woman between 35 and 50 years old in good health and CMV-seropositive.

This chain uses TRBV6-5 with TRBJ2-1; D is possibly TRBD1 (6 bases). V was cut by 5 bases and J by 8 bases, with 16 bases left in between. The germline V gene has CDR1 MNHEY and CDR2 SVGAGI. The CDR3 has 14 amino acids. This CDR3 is CASSLGQPRDEQFF. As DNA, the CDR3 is TGTGCCAGCAGTCTCGGACAGCCCCGGGATGAGCAGTTCTTC.

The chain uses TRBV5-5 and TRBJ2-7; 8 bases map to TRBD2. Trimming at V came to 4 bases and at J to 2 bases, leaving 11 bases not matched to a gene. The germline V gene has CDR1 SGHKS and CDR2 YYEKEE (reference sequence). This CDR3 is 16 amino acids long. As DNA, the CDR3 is TGTGCCAGCAGCCGGGGGGGTGGGACCGGGGCCTACGAGCAGTACTTC. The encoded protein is CASSRGGGTGAYEQYF. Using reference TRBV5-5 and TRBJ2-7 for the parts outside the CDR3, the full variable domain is DAGVTQSPTHLIKTRGQQVTLRCSPISGHKSVSWYQQVLGQGPQFIFQYYEKEERGRGNFPDRFSARQFPNYSSELNVNALLLGDSALYLCASSRGGGTGAYEQYFGPGTRLTVT.

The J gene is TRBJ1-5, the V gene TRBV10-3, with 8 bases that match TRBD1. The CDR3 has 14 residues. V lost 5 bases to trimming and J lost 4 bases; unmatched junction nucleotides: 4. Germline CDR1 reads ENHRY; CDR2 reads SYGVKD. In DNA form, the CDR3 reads TGTGCCATCAGTTTGACAGGGGCTAATCAGCCCCAGCATTTT. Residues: CAISLTGANQPQHF.

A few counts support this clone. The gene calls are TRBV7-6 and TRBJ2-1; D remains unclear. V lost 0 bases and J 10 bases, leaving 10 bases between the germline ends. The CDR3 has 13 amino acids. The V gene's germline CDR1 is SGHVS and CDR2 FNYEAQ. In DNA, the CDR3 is TGTGCCAGCAGCTTAGCGGCACCCCCAGAGCAGTTCTTC. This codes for CASSLAAPPEQFF.

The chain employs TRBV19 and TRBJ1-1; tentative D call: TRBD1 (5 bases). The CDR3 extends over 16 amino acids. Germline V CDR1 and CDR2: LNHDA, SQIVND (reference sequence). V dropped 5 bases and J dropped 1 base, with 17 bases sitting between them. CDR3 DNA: TGTGCCAGTAGTCCGGGCCGCAGGGTCCCGAACACTGAAGCTTTCTTT. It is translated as CASSPGRRVPNTEAFF.

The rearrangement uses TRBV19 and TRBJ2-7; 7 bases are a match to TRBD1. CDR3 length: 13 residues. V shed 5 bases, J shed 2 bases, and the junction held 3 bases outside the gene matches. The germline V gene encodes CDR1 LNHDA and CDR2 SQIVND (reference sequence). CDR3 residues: CASSRQGTYEQYF. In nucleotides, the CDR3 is TGTGCCAGTAGTCGACAGGGAACCTACGAGCAGTACTTC.

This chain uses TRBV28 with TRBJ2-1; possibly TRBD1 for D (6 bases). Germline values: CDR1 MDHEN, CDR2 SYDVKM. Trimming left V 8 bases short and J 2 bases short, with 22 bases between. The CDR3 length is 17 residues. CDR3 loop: CASPPRGSMLAYNEQFF. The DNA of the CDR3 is TGTGCCAGCCCCCCCAGGGGCTCAATGCTAGCCTACAATGAGCAGTTCTTC.

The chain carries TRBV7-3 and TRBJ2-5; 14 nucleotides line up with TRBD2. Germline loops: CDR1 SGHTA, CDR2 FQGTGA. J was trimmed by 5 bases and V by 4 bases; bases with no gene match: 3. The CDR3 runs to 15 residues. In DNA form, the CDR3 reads TGTGCCAGCAGCTCGACTAGCGGGAGGGAGGAGACCCAGTACTTC. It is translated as CASSSTSGREETQYF. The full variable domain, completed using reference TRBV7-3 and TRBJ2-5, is GAGVSQTPSNKVTEKGKYVELRCDPISGHTALYWYRQSLGQGPEFLIYFQGTGAADDSGLPNDRFFAVRPEGSVSTLKIQRTERGDSAVYLCASSSTSGREETQYFGPGTRLLVL.

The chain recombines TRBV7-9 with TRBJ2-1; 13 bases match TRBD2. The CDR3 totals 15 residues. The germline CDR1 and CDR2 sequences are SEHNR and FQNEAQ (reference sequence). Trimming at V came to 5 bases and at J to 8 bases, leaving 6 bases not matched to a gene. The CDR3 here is CASSATSGRRDEQFF. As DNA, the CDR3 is TGTGCCAGCAGCGCGACTAGCGGGAGGCGGGATGAGCAGTTCTTC. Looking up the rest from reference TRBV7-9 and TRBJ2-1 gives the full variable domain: DTGVSQNPRHKITKRGQNVTFRCDPISEHNRLYWYRQTLGQGPEFLTYFQNEAQLEKSRLLSDRFSAERPKGSFSTLEIQRTEQGDSAMYLCASSATSGRRDEQFFGPGTRLTVL.

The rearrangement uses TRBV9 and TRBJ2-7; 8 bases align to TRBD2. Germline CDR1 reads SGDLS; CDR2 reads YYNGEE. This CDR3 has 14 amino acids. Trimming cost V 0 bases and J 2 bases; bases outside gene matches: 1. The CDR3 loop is CASSVAGGTYEQYF. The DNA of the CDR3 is TGTGCCAGCAGCGTAGCGGGAGGGACCTACGAGCAGTACTTC.

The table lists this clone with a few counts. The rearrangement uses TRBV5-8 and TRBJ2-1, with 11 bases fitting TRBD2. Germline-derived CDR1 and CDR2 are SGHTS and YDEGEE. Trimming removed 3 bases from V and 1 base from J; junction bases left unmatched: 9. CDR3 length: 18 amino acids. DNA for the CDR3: TGTGCCAGCAGCTCTATCGGGCTAGCGGGAGGATCCTACAATGAGCAGTTCTTC. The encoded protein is CASSSIGLAGGSYNEQFF.

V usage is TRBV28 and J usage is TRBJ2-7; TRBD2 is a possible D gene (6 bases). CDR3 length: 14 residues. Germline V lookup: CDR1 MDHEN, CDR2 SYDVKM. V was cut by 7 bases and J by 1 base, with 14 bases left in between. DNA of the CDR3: TGTGCCAGCAAACTAGCTTCTATGTCCTACGAGCAGTACTTC. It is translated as CASKLASMSYEQYF.

This CDR3 reads CASSLDRAGEQYF. CDR3 bases: TGTGCCAGCAGCTTAGACAGGGCAGGCGAGCAGTACTTC. The chain employs TRBV7-3 and TRBJ2-5; the match to TRBD1 covers 7 bases. The assigned J gene may be wrong: the sequence end matches TRBJ2-7 better. The germline gives CDR1 SGHTA, CDR2 FQGTGA. This CDR3 has 13 residues.

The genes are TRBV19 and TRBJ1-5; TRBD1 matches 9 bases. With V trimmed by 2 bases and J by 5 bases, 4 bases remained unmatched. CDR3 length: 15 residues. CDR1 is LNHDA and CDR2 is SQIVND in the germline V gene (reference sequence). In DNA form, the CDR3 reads TGTGCCAGTAGTATAACCGGGACAGGGCATCAGCCCCAGCATTTT. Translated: CASSITGTGHQPQHF.

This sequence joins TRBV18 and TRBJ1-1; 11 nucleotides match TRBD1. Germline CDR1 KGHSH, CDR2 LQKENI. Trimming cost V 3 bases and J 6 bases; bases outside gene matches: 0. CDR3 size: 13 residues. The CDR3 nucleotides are TGTGCCAGCTCACCGGGACAGGGGGCTGAAGCTTTCTTT. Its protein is CASSPGQGAEAFF.

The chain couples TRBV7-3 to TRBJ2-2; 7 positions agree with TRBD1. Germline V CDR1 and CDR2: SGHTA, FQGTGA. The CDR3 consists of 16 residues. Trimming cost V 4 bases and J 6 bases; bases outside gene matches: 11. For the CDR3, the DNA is TGTGCCAGCAGCTCAATAGGTACAGGGGCCGCCGGGGAGCTGTTTTTT. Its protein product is CASSSIGTGAAGELFF. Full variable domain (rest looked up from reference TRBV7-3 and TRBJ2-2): GAGVSQTPSNKVTEKGKYVELRCDPISGHTALYWYRQSLGQGPEFLIYFQGTGAADDSGLPNDRFFAVRPEGSVSTLKIQRTERGDSAVYLCASSSIGTGAAGELFFGEGSRLTVL.

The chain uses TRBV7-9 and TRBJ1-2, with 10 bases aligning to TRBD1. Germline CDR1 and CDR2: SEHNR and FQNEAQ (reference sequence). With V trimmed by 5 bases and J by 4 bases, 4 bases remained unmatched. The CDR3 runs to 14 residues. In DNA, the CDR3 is TGTGCCAGCAGCAGACAGGGGGCTATCTATGGCTACACCTTC. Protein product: CASSRQGAIYGYTF.

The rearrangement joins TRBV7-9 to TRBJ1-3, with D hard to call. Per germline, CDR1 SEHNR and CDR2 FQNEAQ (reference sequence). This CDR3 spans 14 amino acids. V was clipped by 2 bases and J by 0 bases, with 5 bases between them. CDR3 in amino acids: CASSLQNSGNTIYF. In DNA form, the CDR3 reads TGTGCCAGCAGCTTACAGAACTCTGGAAACACCATATATTTT.

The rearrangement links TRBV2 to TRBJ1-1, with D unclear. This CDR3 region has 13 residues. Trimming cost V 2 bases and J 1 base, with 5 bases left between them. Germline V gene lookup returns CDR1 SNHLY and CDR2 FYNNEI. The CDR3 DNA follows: TGTGCCAGCAGTGAACAGGAGAACACTGAAGCTTTCTTT. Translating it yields CASSEQENTEAFF.

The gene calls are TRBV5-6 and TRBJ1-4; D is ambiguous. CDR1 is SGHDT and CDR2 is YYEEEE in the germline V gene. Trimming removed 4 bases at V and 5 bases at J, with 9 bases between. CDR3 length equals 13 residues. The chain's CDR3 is CASSVAQNEKLFF. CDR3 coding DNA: TGTGCCAGCAGCGTGGCCCAAAATGAAAAACTGTTTTTT.

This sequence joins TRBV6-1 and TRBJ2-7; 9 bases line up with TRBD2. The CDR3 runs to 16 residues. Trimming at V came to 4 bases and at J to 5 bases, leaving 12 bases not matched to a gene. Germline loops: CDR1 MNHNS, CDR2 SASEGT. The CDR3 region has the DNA TGTGCCAGCAGTGGAGGTAGCGGGAGCCCCCGGCACGAGCAGTACTTC. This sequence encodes CASSGGSGSPRHEQYF.

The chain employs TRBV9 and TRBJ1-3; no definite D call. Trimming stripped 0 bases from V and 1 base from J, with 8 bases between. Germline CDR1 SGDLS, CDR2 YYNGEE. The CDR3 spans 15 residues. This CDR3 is CASSVELQSGNTIYF. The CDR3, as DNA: TGTGCCAGCAGCGTAGAGTTACAATCTGGAAACACCATATATTTT. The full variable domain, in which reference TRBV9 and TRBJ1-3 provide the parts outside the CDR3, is DSGVTQTPKHLITATGQRVTLRCSPRSGDLSVYWYQQSLDQGLQFLIQYYNGEERAKGNILERFSAQQFPDLHSELNLSSLELGDSALYFCASSVELQSGNTIYFGEGSWLTVV.

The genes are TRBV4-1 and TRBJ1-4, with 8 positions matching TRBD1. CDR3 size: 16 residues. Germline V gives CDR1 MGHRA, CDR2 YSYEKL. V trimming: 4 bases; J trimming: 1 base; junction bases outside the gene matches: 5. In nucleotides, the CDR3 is TGCGCCAGCAGCCCCGGACAGGGCCGAACTAATGAAAAACTGTTTTTT. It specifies CASSPGQGRTNEKLFF.

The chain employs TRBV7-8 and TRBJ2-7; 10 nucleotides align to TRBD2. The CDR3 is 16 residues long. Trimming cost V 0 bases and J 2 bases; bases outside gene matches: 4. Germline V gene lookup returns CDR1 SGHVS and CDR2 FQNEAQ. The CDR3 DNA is TGTGCCAGCAGCTTAGCCGTGAGCGGGAGGGCCTACGAGCAGTACTTC. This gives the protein CASSLAVSGRAYEQYF.

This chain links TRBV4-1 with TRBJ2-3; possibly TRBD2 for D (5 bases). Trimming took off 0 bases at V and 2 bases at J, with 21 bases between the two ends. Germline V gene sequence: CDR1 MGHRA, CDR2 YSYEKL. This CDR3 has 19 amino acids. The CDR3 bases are TGCGCCAGCAGCCAAGAGGGTATACGGGGAACCTTGGTCACAGATACGCAGTATTTT. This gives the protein CASSQEGIRGTLVTDTQYF.

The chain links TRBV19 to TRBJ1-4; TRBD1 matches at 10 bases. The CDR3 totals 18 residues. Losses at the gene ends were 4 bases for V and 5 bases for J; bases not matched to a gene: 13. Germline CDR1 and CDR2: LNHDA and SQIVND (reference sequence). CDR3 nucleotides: TGTGCCAGTAGTAGGAGGAGGGGGACAGGGGAATCCAATGAAAAACTGTTTTTT. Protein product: CASSRRRGTGESNEKLFF.

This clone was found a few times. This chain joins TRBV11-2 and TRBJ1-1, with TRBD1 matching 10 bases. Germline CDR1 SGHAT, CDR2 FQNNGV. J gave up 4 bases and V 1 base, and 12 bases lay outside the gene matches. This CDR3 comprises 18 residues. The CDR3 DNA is TGTGCCAGCAGCTTAGGCCACACGGGGACAGGGGCTCTCACTGAAGCTTTCTTT. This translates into CASSLGHTGTGALTEAFF.